Given below is one TCR beta chain in context. As yet, its antigen is unknown. Produced via immunoSEQ multiplex PCR; TCRdb's table is partial and in-frame only. The sample holds around 140,000 clones; 85% to 95% are singletons and the top ten take 3% to 4.5%. This specimen belongs to a study of T cell responses to AZD1222 COVID-19 vaccine. Trimming removed 5 bases from V and 4 bases from J, with 21 bases in between. CDR1 is MDHEN, CDR2 SYDVKM, per germline. This CDR3 is built from 17 residues. Regarding the study as a whole: The donors showed a predominance of white British ancestry and of females, with possible underestimation of clonal diversity. A reported finding is that nearly half of spike-specific TCRs target unmutated variant regions.

The input for sequencing was peripheral blood, taken 28 days after the second AZD1222 dose. This clonotype originated in an adult who received the AZD1222 COVID-19 vaccine. The rearrangement links TRBV28 to TRBJ1-5; TRBD1 might be the D (6 bases). The CDR3 region is CASSLAGGGAGNQPQHF. The CDR3 nucleotides are TGTGCCAGCAGTCTGGCCGGTGGGGGCGCGGGTAATCAGCCCCAGCATTTT.